Shown below are 27 T cell receptor beta chains from a single sample sequenced in a study of T cells in Graves' hyperthyroidism and ophthalmopathy. What was amplified from RNA transcripts were TCR beta CDR3 regions. The TCR CDR3 was amplified in a first-round RT-PCR using the HTBI primer set. MiXCR, run by TCRdb on the multiplex PCR reads, gives a single entry per CDR3 protein. The data show 350,000 to 450,000 distinct CDR3 sequences, over 11% seen once. The specimen sequenced was blood. These receptors were taken from a woman aged 60-75 years with Graves' hyperthyroidism.

The J gene is TRBJ1-2, the V gene TRBV19; 8 nucleotides align to TRBD1. The V gene end was trimmed by 6 bases and the J gene end by 4 bases; junction bases not matched to a gene: 10. The CDR3 sequence is 15 residues long. Germline assignment: CDR1 LNHDA and CDR2 SQIVND (reference sequence). Here the CDR3 reads CASRGTGGNFYGYTF. For the CDR3, the DNA is TGTGCCAGTAGGGGGACAGGCGGTAACTTCTATGGCTACACCTTC.

Only a few counts were recorded for this clonotype. This chain connects TRBV18 to TRBJ2-1; D is ambiguous. The CDR3 contains 13 residues. The ends were cut back, 2 bases at V and 8 bases at J, with 10 bases in the middle. The germline V gene has CDR1 KGHSH and CDR2 LQKENI. CDR3 residues: CASSPRVDDEQFF. The CDR3 region has the DNA TGTGCCAGCTCACCAAGGGTTGACGATGAGCAGTTCTTC.

This chain uses TRBV7-8 with TRBJ1-5; D not certain. With 4 bases removed from V and 0 bases from J, the gap between germline ends came to 10 bases. Germline lookup yields CDR1 SGHVS and CDR2 FQNEAQ. The length of the CDR3 is 15 residues. The CDR3 protein is CASSWRGSSNQPQHF. DNA for the CDR3: TGTGCCAGCAGCTGGCGGGGATCTAGCAATCAGCCCCAGCATTTT.

J is TRBJ2-5 and V is TRBV19; D is possibly TRBD1 or TRBD2 (5 bases each). Per germline, CDR1 LNHDA and CDR2 SQIVND (reference sequence). Between the trimmed V and J ends, which lost 6 bases and 0 bases, there was a span of 14 bases. The CDR3 runs to 15 residues. As DNA, the CDR3 is TGTGCCAGTAGCAAGGGACGGCAGTACCAAGAGACCCAGTACTTC. Amino acids: CASSKGRQYQETQYF.

This clonotype has ten or more counts. The chain carries TRBV3-1 and TRBJ1-2, with D perhaps matching TRBD1 (5 bases). The germline CDR1 and CDR2 sequences are LGHDT and YNNKEL (reference sequence). The CDR3 is made up of 14 amino acids. Trimming stripped 4 bases from V and 4 bases from J, with 13 bases between. The CDR3, as DNA: TGTGCCAGCAGCCTACGAACAGGCTTCTATGGCTACACCTTC. Encoded protein: CASSLRTGFYGYTF.

This clonotype was recorded a few times. The chain carries TRBV3-1 and TRBJ2-3; 8 bases map to TRBD2. The CDR3 totals 15 residues. From germline, CDR1 is LGHDT and CDR2 YNNKEL (reference sequence). J gave up 2 bases and V 2 bases, and 3 bases lay outside the gene matches. CDR3 loop: CASSQWTSPTDTQYF. Here the CDR3 DNA reads TGTGCCAGCAGCCAATGGACTAGCCCCACAGATACGCAGTATTTT.

This clonotype has a count of ten or more. One end of the junction does not line up with germline, which may come from a read error. This chain uses TRBV28 with TRBJ2-7; the D gene could be TRBD1 or TRBD2 (5 bases each). This CDR3 spans 13 amino acids. Germline CDR1 is MDHEN and CDR2 is SYDVKM. The CDR3: CASSLYMAPGSDF. As DNA, the CDR3 is TGTGCCAGCAGTTTATACATGGCGCCAGGGAGTGACTTC.

This clonotype has just a few counts. The genes are TRBV5-1 and TRBJ1-2; D might be TRBD1 (6 bases). Germline CDR1 and CDR2: SGHRS and YFSETQ. The CDR3 length is 16 residues. The V end lost 4 bases, the J end lost 5 bases, and 21 bases lay between the germline ends. The CDR3 nucleotides read TGCGCCAGCAGCCCGAACCAGGGGAGGGTGGGATATGGCTACACCTTC. Protein sequence: CASSPNQGRVGYGYTF. The complete variable domain, with remaining parts taken from reference TRBV5-1 and TRBJ1-2, reads KAGVTQTPRYLIKTRGQQVTLSCSPISGHRSVSWYQQTPGQGLQFLFEYFSETQRNKGNFPGRFSGRQFSNSRSEMNVSTLELGDSALYLCASSPNQGRVGYGYTFGSGTRLTVV.

In its sample, this clonotype was seen many times. V is TRBV11-3 and J is TRBJ2-7; 7 bases align to TRBD2. The V gene's germline CDR1 is SGHNT and CDR2 YENEEA. V shed 0 bases and J 1 base; nucleotides not matched to a gene: 3. This CDR3 is built from 15 residues. The CDR3 DNA reads as TGTGCCAGCAGCTTAGACGGGAGGCAGTCCTACGAGCAGTACTTC. Translating it yields CASSLDGRQSYEQYF.

This clonotype showed up many times. The rearrangement uses TRBV11-2 and TRBJ2-7, with 8 bases fitting TRBD2. Trimming cost V 1 base and J 6 bases; bases outside gene matches: 8. Per the germline V gene, CDR1 is SGHAT and CDR2 is FQNNGV. CDR3 size: 15 residues. The DNA of the CDR3 is TGTGCCAGCAGCTTAGTGGCCAGCGGGAGTTTCGAGCAGTACTTC. This translates into CASSLVASGSFEQYF.

The chain joins TRBV7-9 to TRBJ2-2, with TRBD2 matching over 9 bases. The V gene's germline CDR1 is SEHNR and CDR2 FQNEAQ (reference sequence). The V segment lost 5 bases and the J segment 6 bases; nucleotides outside the gene matches: 10. The CDR3 runs 16 residues. The CDR3 protein is CASSPLGGRVSGELFF. CDR3 sequence (DNA): TGTGCCAGCAGCCCACTTGGCGGGAGGGTCTCCGGGGAGCTGTTTTTT.

This clonotype occurred many times. CDR3 sequence: CASRVLGVGYGYTF. DNA for the CDR3: TGTGCCAGCAGAGTCCTTGGGGTGGGCTATGGCTACACCTTC. This rearrangement joins TRBV12-3 or TRBV12-4 to TRBJ1-2; no definite D call. The CDR3 length is 14 residues. V gave up 6 bases and J gave up 4 bases, with 15 bases separating them.

This clonotype occurred a few times. The chain carries TRBV9 and TRBJ1-4; a possible D gene is TRBD1 (6 bases). Deletions cut 6 bases from V and 8 bases from J, with 26 bases between. This CDR3 region has 17 residues. Germline lookup yields CDR1 SGDLS and CDR2 YYNGEE. The CDR3 sequence: CASNRGRGTGPMEKLFF. CDR3 sequence (DNA): TGTGCCAGCAACCGTGGCAGGGGAACGGGACCGATGGAAAAACTGTTTTTT.

This clonotype was recorded at least ten times. This chain uses TRBV6-1 with TRBJ1-2; TRBD1 is a possible D gene (6 bases). Per the germline V gene, CDR1 is MNHNS and CDR2 is SASEGT. Trimming cost V 8 bases and J 10 bases, with 17 bases left between them. CDR3 size: 12 residues. In nucleotides, the CDR3 is TGTGCCAGCCACATTCCGGGACAAATCTACACCTTC. This gives the protein CASHIPGQIYTF.

This clonotype was observed once. The rearrangement joins TRBV29-1 to TRBJ2-3; 14 bases align to TRBD2. Germline V lookup: CDR1 SQVTM, CDR2 ANQGSEA. After removal of 4 bases from V and 4 bases from J, the junction contained 7 bases not matched to a gene. The CDR3 consists of 16 residues. CDR3 amino acids: CSVARGTSGSADTQYF. The CDR3 DNA is TGCAGCGTTGCCCGGGGGACTAGCGGGAGCGCAGATACGCAGTATTTT.

This clonotype was detected ten times or more. The V call is TRBV3-1, the J call TRBJ2-1; maybe TRBD2 (6 bases). The CDR3 has 14 amino acids. From germline, CDR1 is LGHDT and CDR2 YNNKEL (reference sequence). Trimming stripped 0 bases from V and 4 bases from J, with 7 bases between. CDR3 in DNA: TGTGCCAGCAGCCAAGAACTAGCATACAATGAGCAGTTCTTC. This gives the protein CASSQELAYNEQFF.

Ten or more counts support this clonotype. J is TRBJ2-1 and V is TRBV6-2 or TRBV6-3; the match to TRBD2 covers 11 bases. J gave up 8 bases and V 2 bases, and 8 bases lay outside the gene matches. The CDR3 runs to 16 residues. Per the germline V gene, CDR1 is MNHEY and CDR2 is SVGEGT. The CDR3 DNA is TGTGCCAGCAGTTACCTTATTAGCGGGAGGGAATATGAGCAGTTCTTC. It translates to CASSYLISGREYEQFF.

This clonotype was seen at least ten times. The rearrangement joins TRBV6-1 to TRBJ1-1; no definite D call. In germline, CDR1 is MNHNS, CDR2 SASEGT. Trimming stripped 9 bases from V and 1 base from J, with 12 bases between. This CDR3 comprises 13 residues. CDR3 sequence reads: CASLAPENTEAFF. The DNA for the CDR3 is TGTGCCAGTCTTGCCCCAGAGAACACTGAAGCTTTCTTT.

This clonotype was seen at least ten times. The chain has TRBV30 and TRBJ2-1; tentatively, D is TRBD2 (6 bases). Germline CDR1 and CDR2: GTSNPN and SVGIG (reference sequence). The CDR3 loop spans 15 amino acids. The V and J ends lost 4 bases and 0 bases respectively, with 13 bases between them. DNA for the CDR3: TGTGCCTGGACCCCGGGACTTAGCTCCTACAATGAGCAGTTCTTC. Translated: CAWTPGLSSYNEQFF.

This clonotype was observed at least ten times. The chain has TRBV6-1 and TRBJ2-7; TRBD1 aligns across 10 bases. CDR3 size: 15 residues. Trimming took 5 bases from V and 3 from J; bases not matched to a gene: 7. Per the germline V gene, CDR1 is MNHNS and CDR2 is SASEGT. The CDR3 DNA reads as TGTGCCAGCAGTCGAGACAGGGGGCGTATCTACGAGCAGTACTTC. Residues: CASSRDRGRIYEQYF.

This clonotype was seen many times. This chain joins TRBV6-1 and TRBJ2-1; TRBD2 agrees at 8 bases. Germline assignment: CDR1 MNHNS and CDR2 SASEGT. Trimming cost V 6 bases and J 3 bases; bases outside gene matches: 4. The CDR3 has 14 residues. CDR3 sequence reads: CASRPTSGYNEQFF. The CDR3 bases are TGTGCCAGCAGGCCAACTAGCGGCTACAATGAGCAGTTCTTC.

The sample holds many counts of this clonotype. The genes are TRBV5-1 and TRBJ2-1; 9 bases are a match to TRBD2. Germline loops: CDR1 SGHRS, CDR2 YFSETQ. Trimming cost V 3 bases and J 0 bases; bases outside gene matches: 4. The CDR3 runs to 16 residues. The CDR3 coding sequence is TGCGCCAGCAGCTCCCCACTAGCGGGCTCCTACAATGAGCAGTTCTTC. This gives the protein CASSSPLAGSYNEQFF.

In its sample, this clonotype was seen many times. DNA for the CDR3: TGTGCCTGGAGGGGGACAGAGAATAACTATGGCTACACCTTC. This encodes CAWRGTENNYGYTF. The V call is TRBV30, the J call TRBJ1-2; the match to TRBD1 covers 7 bases. This CDR3 comprises 14 residues. Per germline, CDR1 GTSNPN and CDR2 SVGIG (reference sequence). Trimming cost V 3 bases and J 1 base; bases outside gene matches: 5.

This clonotype was seen many times. The rearrangement links TRBV24-1 to TRBJ2-5; D not resolved. V lost 1 base to trimming and J lost 4 bases, with 6 bases between them. Germline V gene data show CDR1 as KGHDR and CDR2 as SFDVKD. The CDR3 runs 13 residues. CDR3 nucleotides: TGTGCCACCAGTGATTTCCCGCGAGAGACCCAGTACTTC. Its translation is CATSDFPRETQYF.

The V call is TRBV29-1, the J call TRBJ2-2; the match to TRBD2 covers 9 bases. The CDR3 sequence is 13 residues long. After removal of 8 bases from V and 3 bases from J, the junction contained 4 bases not matched to a gene. Germline V gene lookup returns CDR1 SQVTM and CDR2 ANQGSEA. For the CDR3, the DNA is TGCAGCTTTGTAGCGGGGGACACCGGGGAGCTGTTTTTT. This encodes CSFVAGDTGELFF.

The genes are TRBV12-3 or TRBV12-4 and TRBJ2-1; D is perhaps TRBD1 or TRBD2 (5 bases each). CDR3 length: 14 residues. V lost 4 bases to trimming and J lost 3 bases, with 10 bases between them. DNA for the CDR3: TGTGCCAGCAGTTGGGACGGGTTCTACAATGAGCAGTTCTTC. This encodes CASSWDGFYNEQFF.

This clonotype was counted a few times. The chain uses TRBV3-1 and TRBJ2-1; TRBD1 matches at 7 bases. Germline lookup yields CDR1 LGHDT and CDR2 YNNKEL (reference sequence). This CDR3 has 12 residues. V was clipped by 4 bases and J by 10 bases; unmatched bases: 4. In DNA form, the CDR3 reads TGTGCCAGCAGCCTACCCAGGGGGGAGCAGTTCTTC. Translated: CASSLPRGEQFF.